This TCR beta chain was retrieved from a study of blood T cell repertoires in COVID-19. About the study: Sample material is recorded as cDNA or gDNA derived from T cells, B-cell-depleted T cells, or PBMCs.

Sequencing was performed with immunoSEQ multiplex PCR; in TCRdb, only in-frame clones are kept and a portion is missing. The sample records over 100,000 clones, more than 80% being singletons. This CDR3 spans 15 amino acids. Trimming removed 5 bases from V and 4 bases from J, with 17 bases in between. Looked up from germline, CDR1 is SGHTA and CDR2 is FQGTGA. The source is a human donor in a cohort sampled during active COVID-19. The sample consisted of peripheral blood. The rearrangement uses TRBV7-3 and TRBJ1-2; the D gene is possibly TRBD1 (5 bases). CDR3 sequence (DNA): TGTGCCAGCAGCCCAACCCGGAGGGGCCCCTATGGCTACACCTTC. Translating gives CASSPTRRGPYGYTF.